These T cell receptor beta chains were read from a single sample in a study of siplizumab effects on memory and regulatory T cells. Profiling relied on immunoSEQ multiplex PCR, and the TCRdb table lists in-frame clones only, not all of them. The table shows tens of thousands of clones, with about 90% occurring only once. Sequencing was carried out using CD8+ T cells sorted from blood. The receptors stem from a human donor in good health. CDR3s include the opening cysteine and the closing phenylalanine or tryptophan.

V,J,CDR3
TRBV6-1,TRBJ2-1,CASLFDRDYNEQFF
TRBV19,TRBJ2-7,CASRWGDGEQYF
TRBV28,TRBJ1-1,CASSSPGQGEMNTEAFF
TRBV6-1,TRBJ2-7,CASSVGRGSEQYF
TRBV6-1,TRBJ2-3,CASRKTETLSDTQYF
TRBV27,TRBJ2-1,CASSSHPSNEQFF
TRBV4-1,TRBJ2-3,CASSQDIAGGDTDTQYF
TRBV29-1,TRBJ2-7,CSGDRGDEQYF
TRBV29-1,TRBJ2-3,CSVDGQVADTQYF
TRBV5-6,TRBJ2-1,CASSLGAGINEQFF
TRBV4-1,TRBJ2-1,CASSQDGSGFKQFF
TRBV5-6,TRBJ2-1,CASSLTDEQFF
TRBV27,TRBJ2-7,CASSFRDTFSYEQYF
TRBV4-1,TRBJ2-2,CASSPSDIGGELFF
TRBV10-1,TRBJ2-7,CASSTPPTGPTWEQYF
TRBV29-1,TRBJ2-7,CSVEDLVAGGPGEQYF
TRBV27,TRBJ2-2,CASSLAGLNTGELFF
TRBV13,TRBJ2-7,CASSGRLAGGSSYEQHF
TRBV19,TRBJ2-7,CASSMGQASYEQYF
TRBV4-1,TRBJ2-3,CASSQSPLAGVGDTQYF
TRBV11-2,TRBJ2-7,CASSLPAHEQYF
TRBV13,TRBJ1-2,CASSPRQGARNYGYTF
TRBV5-4,TRBJ2-5,CASSPQAGSPAQETQYF
TRBV4-1,TRBJ2-1,CASSYHNEQFF
TRBV19,TRBJ2-7,CASSISRETPYEQYF
TRBV27,TRBJ1-1,CASSFPGAEAFF
TRBV6-1,TRBJ1-2,CASSEGSEYGYTF
TRBV9,TRBJ2-1,CASSVRGPAYNEQFF
TRBV5-6,TRBJ2-7,CASSLGQVVYEQYF
TRBV6-4,TRBJ2-5,CASSELAGEGTETQYF
TRBV29-1,TRBJ2-2,CSVIPVLAGPGELFF
TRBV7-8,TRBJ2-2,CASSPLAGGVSTGELFF
TRBV7-6,TRBJ2-1,CASSLVSGGDNEQFF
TRBV19,TRBJ2-7,CASSIGIPYEQYF
TRBV6-6,.,CASSHDRGLYEQYF
TRBV15,TRBJ2-2,CATSRDLWGQTTGELFF
TRBV4-1,TRBJ2-7,CASSQDSAPEQYF
TRBV5-8,TRBJ2-7,CASSLDLYEQYF
TRBV9,TRBJ1-1,CASSSLFGQVGTEAFF
TRBV2,TRBJ2-2,CASSLDRDRGIGTGELFF
TRBV5-1,TRBJ2-7,CASSLRLGGYEQYF
TRBV7-9,TRBJ2-1,CASSSIAFNEQFF
TRBV7-8,TRBJ2-3,CASSLVGTSGPHFTDTQYF
TRBV11-2,TRBJ2-3,CTSSRGTQYF
TRBV14,TRBJ2-5,CASSQFLSGVQETQYF
TRBV11-2,TRBJ2-1,CASYQAVGGGPQQFF
TRBV5-6,TRBJ2-1,CASSLERAGSYNEQFF
TRBV7-3,TRBJ1-1,CASSHSINTEAFF
TRBV4-1,TRBJ2-5,CASSQGAYVETQYF
TRBV5-6,TRBJ2-7,CASILKGQPSYEQYF
TRBV10-3,TRBJ2-7,CAISESGTFSYEQYF
TRBV5-5,TRBJ1-2,CASSFTLTYGYTF